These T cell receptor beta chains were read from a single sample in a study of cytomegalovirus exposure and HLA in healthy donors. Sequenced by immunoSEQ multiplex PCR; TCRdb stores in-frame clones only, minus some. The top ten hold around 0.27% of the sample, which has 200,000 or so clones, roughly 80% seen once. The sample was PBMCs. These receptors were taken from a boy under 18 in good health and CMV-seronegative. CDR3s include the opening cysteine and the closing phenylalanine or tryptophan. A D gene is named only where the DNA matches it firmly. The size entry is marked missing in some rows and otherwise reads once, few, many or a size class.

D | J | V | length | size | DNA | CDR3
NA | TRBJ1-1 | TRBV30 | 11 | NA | TGTGCCTGGAGCATAGGACAGGAAGCTTTCTTT | CAWSIGQEAFF
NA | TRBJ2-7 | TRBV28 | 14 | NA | TGTGCCAGCAGAGCCTCGGGGGGCCCCTACGAGCAGTACTTC | CASRASGGPYEQYF
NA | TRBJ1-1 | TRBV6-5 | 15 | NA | TGTGCCAGCAGTTGGGGGCCCGGGGCCAGGGCTGAAGCTTTCTTT | CASSWGPGARAEAFF
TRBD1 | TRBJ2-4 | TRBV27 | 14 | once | TGTGCCAGCAGTTTGAACAGGGGCGGCAACATTCAGTACTTC | CASSLNRGGNIQYF
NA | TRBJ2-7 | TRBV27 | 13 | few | TGTGCCAGCAGTTTGACTAGTTTCCACGAGCAGTACTTC | CASSLTSFHEQYF
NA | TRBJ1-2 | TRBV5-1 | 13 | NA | TGCGCCAGCAGCCCGGAGGGTGGCTATGGCTACACCTTC | CASSPEGGYGYTF
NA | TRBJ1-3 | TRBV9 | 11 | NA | TGTGCCAGCTCCCGGGAGGACACCATATATTTT | CASSREDTIYF
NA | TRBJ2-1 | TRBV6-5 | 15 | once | TGTGCCAGCAGTTACTCGAGTTCCCCTAGCGATGAGCAGTTCTTC | CASSYSSSPSDEQFF
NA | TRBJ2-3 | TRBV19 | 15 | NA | TGTGCCAGTAGTTATGGAGGGTTCGGCACAGATACGCAGTATTTT | CASSYGGFGTDTQYF
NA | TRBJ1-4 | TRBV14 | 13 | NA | TGTGCCAGCAGCCAGTGGGAGGGCGGAAAACTGTTTTTT | CASSQWEGGKLFF
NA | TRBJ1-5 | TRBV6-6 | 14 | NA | TGTGCCAGCAGTTACTCGCAGGGCAATCAGCCCCAGCATTTT | CASSYSQGNQPQHF
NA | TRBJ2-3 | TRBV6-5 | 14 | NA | TGTGCCAGCAGTTACGGGCTTGGTCCAGATACGCAGTATTTT | CASSYGLGPDTQYF
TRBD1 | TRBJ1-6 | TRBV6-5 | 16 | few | TGTGCCAGCAGTTACTCGCTTAGACAGGGGACATCACCCCTCCACTTT | CASSYSLRQGTSPLHF
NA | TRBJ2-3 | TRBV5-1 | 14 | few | TGCGCCAGCAGCTTAATAGCTTCCACAGATACGCAGTATTTT | CASSLIASTDTQYF
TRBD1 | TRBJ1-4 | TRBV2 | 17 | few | TGTGCCAGCAGTGGGGTTATCCTGGGACAGGGTGGCGAAAAACTGTTTTTT | CASSGVILGQGGEKLFF
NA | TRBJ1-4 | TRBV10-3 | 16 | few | TGTGCCATCAGCTTAAACCGAAGGGGAACTAATGAAAAACTGTTTTTT | CAISLNRRGTNEKLFF
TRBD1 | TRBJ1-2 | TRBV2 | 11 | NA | TGTGCCAGCAATACAGGGGGTGGCTACACCTTC | CASNTGGGYTF
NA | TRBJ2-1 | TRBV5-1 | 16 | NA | TGCGCCAGCAGCCTCCCGGGACAATCTGTTCGTAATGAGCAGTTCTTC | CASSLPGQSVRNEQFF
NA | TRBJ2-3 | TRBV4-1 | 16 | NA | TGCGCCAGCAGCCAACTGAGAGCGGATCGCACAGATACGCAGTATTTT | CASSQLRADRTDTQYF
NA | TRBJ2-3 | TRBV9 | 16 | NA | TGTGCCAGCAGCGGCGACAGCTTGGGGTGGTTGGATACGCAGTATTTT | CASSGDSLGWLDTQYF
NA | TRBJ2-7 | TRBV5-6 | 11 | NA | TGTGCCAGCAGCTTGGGGGCTAATTTCCACTTC | CASSLGANFHF
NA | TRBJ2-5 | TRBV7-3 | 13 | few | TGTGCCAGCAGCTCATCCCCTGACAAGACCCAGTACTTC | CASSSSPDKTQYF
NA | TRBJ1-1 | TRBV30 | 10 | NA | TGTGCCTGGATACAAGGGGGAGCTTTCTTT | CAWIQGGAFF
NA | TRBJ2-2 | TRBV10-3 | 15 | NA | TGTGCCATCCGGGAGGACAGAATTTACACCGGGGAGCTGTTTTTT | CAIREDRIYTGELFF
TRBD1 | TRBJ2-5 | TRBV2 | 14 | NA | TGTGCCAGCAGGACGCCCAGGGGGTTCGGGGAGCAGTACTTC | CASRTPRGFGEQYF
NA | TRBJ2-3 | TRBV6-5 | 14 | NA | TGTGCCAGCCGCGCAGGGGCCCACACAGATACGCAGTATTTT | CASRAGAHTDTQYF
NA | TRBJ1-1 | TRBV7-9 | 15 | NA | TGTGCCAGCAGCTTAGCCGGGGGAGGGAACACTGAAGCTTTCTTT | CASSLAGGGNTEAFF